This TCR beta chain was sequenced during a study of PD-L1 blockade in urothelial cancer. Regarding the study as a whole: Where pretreatment blood TCR clonality fell below the median, better survival was predicted.

This table comes from immunoSEQ multiplex PCR, and its TCRdb copy is limited to in-frame clones, with some not included. Of tens of thousands of clones listed, about 88% were seen once; the top ten hold approximately 2.5%. Of note for this clone: The antigen is not known.

Trimming cost V 1 base and J 6 bases, with 12 bases left between them. The CDR3 sequence is 14 residues long. The germline V gene has CDR1 SEHNR and CDR2 FQNEAQ (reference sequence). Time point of the sample: peripheral blood 6 weeks after treatment start. Urothelial carcinoma affected the patients, and it was locally advanced or metastatic. Sample: PBMCs, taken around atezolizumab (anti-PD-L1) treatment. The V and J genes are TRBV7-9 and TRBJ1-2, with D perhaps TRBD1 (5 bases). This TCR derives from a man aged 55 to 70 with urothelial cancer. The DNA of the CDR3 is TGTGCCAGCAGCTTAGAGGGCAGGGCGGATGGCTACACCTTC. This sequence encodes CASSLEGRADGYTF. The variable domain in full, completed from reference TRBV7-9 and TRBJ1-2, reads DTGVSQNPRHKITKRGQNVTFRCDPISEHNRLYWYRQTLGQGPEFLTYFQNEAQLEKSRLLSDRFSAERPKGSFSTLEIQRTEQGDSAMYLCASSLEGRADGYTFGSGTRLTVV.